Below are 24 T cell receptor beta chains sequenced from a single sample in a study of blood T cell repertoires in COVID-19. Method: immunoSEQ multiplex PCR; TCRdb's copy keeps in-frame clones and lacks some. Of 210,000 or so clones listed, 90% were seen once; the top ten hold approximately 0.64%. The sequenced material came from peripheral blood. The receptors were gathered from a middle-aged man with acute or convalescent COVID-19.

The sample holds one count of this clone. This chain links TRBV27 with TRBJ1-1, with D unresolved. Germline CDR1 is MNHEY and CDR2 is SMNVEV (reference sequence). V lost 5 bases, J lost 1 base, and 8 bases lay in between. The CDR3 runs 13 residues. The CDR3: CASSPTPNTEAFF. The DNA for the CDR3 is TGTGCCAGCAGTCCGACACCGAACACTGAAGCTTTCTTT.

The chain employs TRBV4-1 and TRBJ2-1, with D tentatively TRBD1 (6 bases). Germline V lookup: CDR1 MGHRA, CDR2 YSYEKL. The CDR3 has 18 amino acids. V lost 3 bases and J 0 bases, leaving 18 bases between the germline ends. The CDR3 DNA reads as TGCGCCAGCAGCCACCCCGCAGGGGCGAAGAGCTCCTACAATGAGCAGTTCTTC. Its protein product is CASSHPAGAKSSYNEQFF.

The chain employs TRBV5-4 and TRBJ2-1; D gene unclear. The CDR3 is 15 residues long. Germline loops: CDR1 SGHNT, CDR2 YYREEE (reference sequence). Between the trimmed V and J ends, which lost 0 bases and 0 bases, there was a span of 7 bases. The CDR3 sequence is CASSLAWSSYNEQFF. The CDR3 DNA follows: TGTGCCAGCAGCTTGGCCTGGAGCTCCTACAATGAGCAGTTCTTC.

This clone was seen more than once but under ten times. The chain couples TRBV6-1 to TRBJ2-6; D is undetermined. CDR3 size: 15 residues. V was trimmed by 2 bases and J by 0 bases, leaving 5 bases between them. Germline V lookup: CDR1 MNHNS, CDR2 SASEGT. The CDR3 region has the DNA TGTGCCAGCAGTGAAACCGGCTCTGGGGCCAACGTCCTGACTTTC. Encoded protein: CASSETGSGANVLTF.

The chain links TRBV4-1 to TRBJ1-2, with D possibly matching TRBD1 (5 bases). Per germline, CDR1 MGHRA and CDR2 YSYEKL. The V gene lost 4 bases and the J gene lost 4 bases, with 10 bases spanning the gap. The CDR3 totals 13 residues. The CDR3 DNA sequence: TGCGCCAGCAGCCCAGGGAACGGCTATGGCTACACCTTC. Amino acid sequence: CASSPGNGYGYTF.

The V gene is TRBV19, the J gene TRBJ2-1; 8 nucleotides agree with TRBD2. This CDR3 contains 14 residues. Germline lookup yields CDR1 LNHDA and CDR2 SQIVND (reference sequence). The J segment lost 2 bases and the V segment lost 8 bases, leaving 5 bases of the junction unmatched. The CDR3 DNA follows: TGTGCCAGTCGACGGGGGGGCACCTACAATGAGCAGTTCTTC. Its translation is CASRRGGTYNEQFF.

For this clone: One junction end does not reproduce the germline sequence, and a read error may be involved. The chain links TRBV3-1 (or the pseudogene TRBV3-2) to TRBJ2-5; D is possibly TRBD2 (5 bases). The V gene's germline CDR1 is LGHDT and CDR2 YNNKEL (reference sequence). The CDR3 sequence is 12 residues long. CDR3 protein: CASSRYKGSPHF. DNA of the CDR3: TGTGCCAGCAGCCGTTATAAAGGGAGCCCGCACTTC.

V gene TRBV7-8 combines with J gene TRBJ2-7, with no clear D. Trimming shortened V by 0 bases and J by 3 bases, and 6 bases separated the two germline ends. Germline V gene data show CDR1 as SGHVS and CDR2 as FQNEAQ. The CDR3 extends over 13 amino acids. CDR3 region: CASSLALDYEQYF. The CDR3 DNA reads TGTGCCAGCAGCTTAGCCCTAGACTACGAGCAGTACTTC. The full variable domain, its missing parts supplied by reference TRBV7-8 and TRBJ2-7, is GAGVSQSPRYKVAKRGQDVALRCDPISGHVSLFWYQQALGQGPEFLTYFQNEAQLDKSGLPSDRFFAERPEGSVSTLKIQRTQQEDSAVYLCASSLALDYEQYFGPGTRLTVT.

This clone was found once. CDR3 DNA: TGTGCCAGCTCACCAGGGACAATGGGAACCGGGGAGCTGTTTTTT. Amino acid sequence: CASSPGTMGTGELFF. The chain uses TRBV18 and TRBJ2-2; a weak D match, TRBD1 (6 bases). The CDR3 has 15 amino acids. Germline-derived CDR1 and CDR2 are KGHSH and LQKENI. Trimming pared 2 bases from V and 5 bases from J, leaving 12 bases between.

This chain connects TRBV5-4 to TRBJ2-7; a possible D gene is TRBD1 (5 bases). The CDR3 runs to 13 residues. The V gene lost 1 base and the J gene lost 2 bases, with 7 bases spanning the gap. CDR1 is SGHNT and CDR2 is YYREEE in the germline V gene (reference sequence). This chain's CDR3 is CASSLRGTYEQYF. In DNA form, the CDR3 reads TGTGCCAGCAGCTTGAGGGGCACCTACGAGCAGTACTTC.

This rearrangement joins TRBV19 to TRBJ1-2; weak D call: TRBD1 (5 bases). Germline CDR1 LNHDA, CDR2 SQIVND (reference sequence). The CDR3 is made up of 16 amino acids. V shed 5 bases and J shed 1 base, with 17 bases lying between them. This CDR3 reads CASSYERDAFNYGYTF. In DNA, the CDR3 is TGTGCCAGTAGTTATGAGCGGGACGCGTTTAACTATGGCTACACCTTC.

The chain uses TRBV19 and TRBJ1-2, with 8 bases matching TRBD1. Germline CDR1 LNHDA, CDR2 SQIVND (reference sequence). The ends lost 8 bases at V and 4 bases at J; junction bases unmatched: 6. There are 13 residues in the CDR3. CDR3 nucleotides: TGTGCCAGTGACGACAGGGGAAGCTATGGCTACACCTTC. Protein product: CASDDRGSYGYTF.

This clone has only a few counts. V and J are TRBV19 and TRBJ1-5; 7 bases map to TRBD1. The CDR3 length is 18 residues. Germline CDR1 is LNHDA and CDR2 is SQIVND (reference sequence). V lost 7 bases, J lost 3 bases, and 18 bases stayed unmatched. Written as DNA, the CDR3 is TGTGCCAGTACCATGGGTCCTCGACAGGGATGGGACAATCAGCCCCAGCATTTT. As protein: CASTMGPRQGWDNQPQHF.

The rearrangement uses TRBV5-6 and TRBJ1-1; 9 bases fit TRBD1. J was trimmed by 5 bases and V by 4 bases; bases with no gene match: 6. This CDR3 is 14 amino acids long. Germline CDR1 reads SGHDT; CDR2 reads YYEEEE. The CDR3, as DNA: TGTGCCAGCAGCGCAAACAGGGGGCGGACTGAAGCTTTCTTT. It specifies CASSANRGRTEAFF.

The gene calls are TRBV15 and TRBJ2-2, with D tentatively TRBD2 (6 bases). Trimming took off 4 bases at V and 7 bases at J, with 10 bases between the two ends. This CDR3 comprises 13 residues. The V gene's germline CDR1 is LNHNV and CDR2 YYDKDF (reference sequence). The CDR3 sequence: CATSTGVGGELFF. The CDR3 DNA reads TGTGCCACCAGCACGGGGGTTGGCGGGGAGCTGTTTTTT.

V usage is TRBV19 and J usage is TRBJ1-1; 9 bases are shared with TRBD1. Germline trimming cut 5 bases from V and 4 bases from J; bases unmatched to any gene: 5. Germline lookup yields CDR1 LNHDA and CDR2 SQIVND (reference sequence). This CDR3 is 14 amino acids long. CDR3 region: CASSSGQGRTEAFF. As DNA, the CDR3 is TGTGCCAGTAGTTCAGGACAGGGGCGCACTGAAGCTTTCTTT.

The chain uses TRBV5-6 and TRBJ1-3, with 7 bases that match TRBD1. V lost 2 bases to trimming and J lost 4 bases; unmatched junction nucleotides: 6. The CDR3 loop spans 15 amino acids. CDR1 and CDR2 from the germline V gene are SGHDT and YYEEEE. The DNA of the CDR3 is TGTGCCAGCAGCTTAACAGGGGCAAGGGGAAACACCATATATTTT. Translation: CASSLTGARGNTIYF.

CDR3 nucleotides: TGTGCCAGCAGTGGGTCCGGGGGGCAGTATTTT. Translating gives CASSGSGGQYF. J is TRBJ2-3 and V is TRBV28; D possibly corresponds to TRBD2 (6 bases). This CDR3 is built from 11 residues. The V end lost 5 bases, the J end lost 11 bases, and 11 bases lay between the germline ends. CDR1 is MDHEN and CDR2 is SYDVKM in the germline V gene.

V and J are TRBV27 and TRBJ2-1; D is possibly TRBD2 (5 bases). V was clipped by 5 bases and J by 7 bases, with 15 bases between them. This CDR3 region has 14 residues. The germline V gene has CDR1 MNHEY and CDR2 SMNVEV (reference sequence). DNA for the CDR3: TGTGCCAGCAGTACCCCGGGGTGGCGAAATGAGCAGTTCTTC. Protein product: CASSTPGWRNEQFF.

This chain connects TRBV9 to TRBJ1-6; a weak D match, TRBD1 (6 bases). Germline CDR1 reads SGDLS; CDR2 reads YYNGEE. Deletions cut 0 bases from V and 9 bases from J, with 10 bases between. The CDR3 is 14 amino acids. The CDR3 protein is CASSVGTAISPLHF. The CDR3 bases are TGTGCCAGCAGCGTAGGGACAGCAATTTCACCCCTCCACTTT. The full variable domain, its missing parts supplied by reference TRBV9 and TRBJ1-6, is DSGVTQTPKHLITATGQRVTLRCSPRSGDLSVYWYQQSLDQGLQFLIQYYNGEERAKGNILERFSAQQFPDLHSELNLSSLELGDSALYFCASSVGTAISPLHFGNGTRLTVT.

This chain connects TRBV27 to TRBJ2-7, with 9 nucleotides matching TRBD2. The CDR3 loop spans 15 amino acids. Looked up from germline, CDR1 is MNHEY and CDR2 is SMNVEV (reference sequence). Germline trimming cut 3 bases from V and 6 bases from J; bases unmatched to any gene: 9. Here the CDR3 reads CASSFSLAGTGEQYF. CDR3 nucleotide sequence: TGTGCCAGCAGTTTCAGTCTAGCGGGGACGGGCGAGCAGTACTTC.

V gene TRBV30 combines with J gene TRBJ1-4, with D maybe TRBD1 (6 bases). This CDR3 has 15 amino acids. Germline V CDR1 and CDR2: GTSNPN, SVGIG (reference sequence). V lost 3 bases and J lost 5, with 16 bases in between. CDR3 sequence (DNA): TGTGCCTGGAGCGGCCACGGGGGGGCAAATGAAAAACTGTTTTTT. Its protein product is CAWSGHGGANEKLFF. The full variable domain, completed using reference TRBV30 and TRBJ1-4, is SQTIHQWPATLVQPVGSPLSLECTVEGTSNPNLYWYRQAAGRGLQLLFYSVGIGQISSEVPQNLSASRPQDRQFILSSKKLLLSDSGFYLCAWSGHGGANEKLFFGSGTQLSVL.

This chain connects TRBV4-1 to TRBJ2-1; D perhaps matches TRBD2 (5 bases). Per germline, CDR1 MGHRA and CDR2 YSYEKL. CDR3 length: 14 residues. V lost 4 bases to trimming and J lost 5 bases, with 12 bases between them. CDR3 residues: CASSLDSPDNEQFF. In DNA, the CDR3 is TGCGCCAGCAGCCTGGACTCACCCGACAATGAGCAGTTCTTC.

The chain is built from TRBV7-9 and TRBJ2-7; 9 bases map to TRBD1. This CDR3 contains 15 residues. Trimming cost V 5 bases and J 4 bases; bases outside gene matches: 9. Germline lookup yields CDR1 SEHNR and CDR2 FQNEAQ (reference sequence). The CDR3 DNA reads as TGTGCCAGCAGCCCTTGGACAGGGGAGAATTACGAGCAGTACTTC. Encoded protein: CASSPWTGENYEQYF.